This entry is about one TCR beta chain. Its specificity is unknown. The method was immunoSEQ multiplex PCR; TCRdb's version includes in-frame clones alone and lacks a portion of them. The sample has 30,000 to 45,000 clones, 70% to 85% seen once. The entry originates in a study of OX40 agonist ivuxolimab in advanced cancers. At the level of the study: Partial responses were observed in three patients, of whom one had hepatocellular carcinoma and two had cutaneous melanoma.

Whole-study results and caveats: Determination of antigen specificity was not performed for the expanded peripheral T cells.

The clonotype originates from an adult with an advanced solid tumor such as melanoma, head and neck, liver or kidney cancer. Sequencing was performed on CD4+ or CD8+ T cells sorted from blood, taken in a trial of the OX40 agonist ivuxolimab.

Here the CDR3 DNA reads TGTGCCAGCAATTGGTTATACAATGAGCAGTTCTTC. It encodes CASNWLYNEQFF. V gene TRBV2 combines with J gene TRBJ2-1; no firm D call. The CDR3 covers 12 residues. Trimming left V 7 bases short and J 4 bases short, with 8 bases between. CDR1 SNHLY and CDR2 FYNNEI come from the germline V gene.